The 31 T cell receptor beta chains in this list originate from one sample, sequenced in a study of CD4 T cells in relation to SARS-CoV-2 and coronaviruses. CD4+ T cells from unexposed donors were obtained before the COVID-19 pandemic (2011-2018). Libraries were prepared by immunoSEQ multiplex PCR; TCRdb keeps only in-frame clonotypes and omits some of them. The table includes approximately 59,000 clones, over 80% detected once. Source material: memory CD4+ T cells from PBMCs. Receptors were obtained from a human donor in good health.

The genes are TRBV6-5 and TRBJ2-3, with 7 bases lining up with TRBD2. The V gene end was trimmed by 7 bases and the J gene end by 5 bases; junction bases not matched to a gene: 12. Germline V gives CDR1 MNHEY, CDR2 SVGAGI. CDR3 size: 15 residues. CDR3 sequence: CASTLVSGKVDTQYF. In nucleotides, the CDR3 is TGTGCCAGCACCCTAGTAAGCGGGAAAGTAGATACGCAGTATTTT.

The V call is TRBV6-6, the J call TRBJ2-1, with 13 bases fitting TRBD2. From germline, CDR1 is MNHNY and CDR2 SVGAGI (reference sequence). The V and J ends lost 6 bases and 0 bases, in that order; junction bases with no gene match: 14. This CDR3 spans 20 amino acids. The CDR3 nucleotides are TGTGCCAGCAGCTCTTCTGTGGGACTAGCGGGACCAAGCTCCTACAATGAGCAGTTCTTC. This encodes CASSSSVGLAGPSSYNEQFF.

This clone has just one count. The chain links TRBV10-2 to TRBJ2-5, with no clear D. Looked up from germline, CDR1 is WSHSY and CDR2 is SAAADI. V lost 5 bases, J lost 3 bases, and 7 bases lay in between. The length of the CDR3 is 12 residues. CDR3 region: CASSRSEETQYF. In DNA form, the CDR3 reads TGCGCCAGCAGTCGCAGTGAAGAGACCCAGTACTTC.

This chain uses TRBV3-1 (or the pseudogene TRBV3-2) with TRBJ2-3, with 15 bases aligning to TRBD2. The CDR3 contains 19 residues. Looked up from germline, CDR1 is LGHDT and CDR2 is YNNKEL (reference sequence). The J segment lost 4 bases and the V segment lost 0 bases, leaving 8 bases of the junction unmatched. CDR3 nucleotides: TGTGCCAGCAGCCAAGATAGGGGACTAGCGGGAGGTGCGGCAGATACGCAGTATTTT. Translating it yields CASSQDRGLAGGAADTQYF.

The rearrangement uses TRBV9 and TRBJ2-2, with TRBD2 as a possible D gene (6 bases). CDR3 length: 14 residues. The V end lost 0 bases, the J end lost 6 bases, and 9 bases lay between the germline ends. Germline V lookup: CDR1 SGDLS, CDR2 YYNGEE. The DNA for the CDR3 is TGTGCCAGCAGCGTAGAGGAGGGTTCCGGGGAGCTGTTTTTT. Translated, it gives CASSVEEGSGELFF.

The rearrangement links TRBV28 to TRBJ2-7, with TRBD2 identical over 7 bases. In germline, CDR1 is MDHEN, CDR2 SYDVKM. The CDR3 length is 15 residues. With V trimmed by 5 bases and J by 6 bases, 13 bases remained unmatched. The CDR3 DNA follows: TGTGCCAGCAGTCTCCCGGGGAGGGAGCTGTCCGAGCAGTACTTC. This encodes CASSLPGRELSEQYF.

The chain employs TRBV5-1 and TRBJ1-1; D is unclear. V shed 1 base and J shed 4 bases, with 17 bases lying between them. CDR1 and CDR2 (germline): SGHRS, YFSETQ. The CDR3 contains 16 residues. This CDR3 is CASSLFALRVSTEAFF. Written as DNA, the CDR3 is TGCGCCAGCAGCTTGTTTGCTTTAAGGGTAAGCACTGAAGCTTTCTTT.

The J gene is TRBJ2-2, the V gene TRBV6-2 or TRBV6-3; D gene unclear. V lost 6 bases, J lost 1 base, and 9 bases lay in between. This CDR3 comprises 14 residues. In germline, CDR1 is MNHEY, CDR2 SVGEGT. This CDR3 is CASSQSMNTGELFF. The CDR3 DNA reads as TGTGCCAGCAGCCAAAGCATGAACACCGGGGAGCTGTTTTTT.

The rearrangement links TRBV6-2 or TRBV6-3 to TRBJ2-3, with D maybe TRBD2 (7 bases). There are 17 residues in the CDR3. Germline CDR1 MNHEY, CDR2 SVGEGT. Trimming took off 5 bases at V and 3 bases at J, with 21 bases between the two ends. The CDR3 bases are TGTGCCAGCAGTCCGGGCGGGGGCGCAAGGGGTACAGATACGCAGTATTTT. Translated: CASSPGGGARGTDTQYF.

This chain connects TRBV27 to TRBJ2-6, with D possibly matching TRBD2 (5 bases). CDR1 and CDR2 from the germline V gene are MNHEY and SMNVEV (reference sequence). Trimming took 1 base from V and 4 from J, leaving 26 bases between them. CDR3 size: 21 residues. The CDR3: CASSLFVAGGPGGFGANVLTF. In DNA form, the CDR3 reads TGTGCCAGCAGTTTATTTGTGGCGGGTGGCCCCGGCGGATTCGGGGCCAACGTCCTGACTTTC.

The gene calls are TRBV6-6 and TRBJ2-2, with TRBD2 as a possible D gene (5 bases). The CDR3 loop spans 17 amino acids. V was cut by 5 bases and J by 2 bases, with 18 bases left in between. CDR1 and CDR2 (germline): MNHNY, SVGAGI (reference sequence). Written as DNA, the CDR3 is TGTGCCAGCAGTCCCTCCCTAGCCCATCGAAACACCGGGGAGCTGTTTTTT. Its protein product is CASSPSLAHRNTGELFF.

The genes are TRBV5-1 and TRBJ2-3, with 9 bases lining up with TRBD2. The ends lost 3 bases at V and 4 bases at J; junction bases unmatched: 9. The germline V gene encodes CDR1 SGHRS and CDR2 YFSETQ. This CDR3 is 16 amino acids long. The CDR3 DNA is TGCGCCAGCAGCTACGCGACTAGCGGAGGGGCAGATACGCAGTATTTT. Translation: CASSYATSGGADTQYF.

This clone has just one count. This chain links TRBV30 with TRBJ2-2, with D possibly matching TRBD2 (5 bases). CDR1 is GTSNPN, CDR2 SVGIG, per germline (reference sequence). The CDR3 runs to 14 residues. Trimming removed 8 bases from V and 5 bases from J, with 18 bases in between. CDR3 in amino acids: CATRLAGGTGELFF. The CDR3 DNA sequence: TGTGCCACCAGGTTGGCAGGCGGGACCGGGGAGCTGTTTTTT.

V gene TRBV11-2 combines with J gene TRBJ1-3; tentatively, D is TRBD1 (6 bases). V was shortened by 3 bases and J by 2 bases, with 11 bases between the two germline ends. Germline V gene lookup returns CDR1 SGHAT and CDR2 FQNNGV. This CDR3 is built from 15 residues. The CDR3, as DNA: TGTGCCAGCAGCTTCAGGGGCTTGGCTGGAAACACCATATATTTT. This encodes CASSFRGLAGNTIYF. Based on the CDR3 plus reference TRBV11-2 and TRBJ1-3, the full variable domain is EAGVAQSPRYKIIEKRQSVAFWCNPISGHATLYWYQQILGQGPKLLIQFQNNGVVDDSQLPKDRFSAERLKGVDSTLKIQPAKLEDSAVYLCASSFRGLAGNTIYFGEGSWLTVV.

J is TRBJ1-2 and V is TRBV14; D is uncertain. Trimming took off 0 bases at V and 4 bases at J, with 3 bases between the two ends. The CDR3 length is 12 residues. Per germline, CDR1 SGHDN and CDR2 FVKESK. This CDR3 reads CASSQDSYGYTF. The CDR3 DNA follows: TGTGCCAGCAGCCAAGATAGCTATGGCTACACCTTC. Drawing the rest from reference TRBV14 and TRBJ1-2, the complete variable domain is EAGVTQFPSHSVIEKGQTVTLRCDPISGHDNLYWYRRVMGKEIKFLLHFVKESKQDESGMPNNRFLAERTGGTYSTLKVQPAELEDSGVYFCASSQDSYGYTFGSGTRLTVV.

The sample holds a few counts of this clone. V usage is TRBV15 and J usage is TRBJ1-5; D remains ambiguous. The CDR3 loop spans 15 amino acids. Germline V gene data show CDR1 as LNHNV and CDR2 as YYDKDF (reference sequence). The ends were cut back, 0 bases at V and 0 bases at J, with 6 bases in the middle. The DNA of the CDR3 is TGTGCCACCAGCAGAGATGGGGATAGCAATCAGCCCCAGCATTTT. Translated, it gives CATSRDGDSNQPQHF.

By proportion, this clone is medium-sized. This chain links TRBV5-4 with TRBJ1-6; no reliable D call. Trimming shortened V by 3 bases and J by 8 bases, and 15 bases separated the two germline ends. The CDR3 has 15 residues. In germline, CDR1 is SGHNT, CDR2 YYREEE (reference sequence). The CDR3 sequence: CASSSGLTRDSPLHF. The CDR3 nucleotides are TGTGCCAGCAGCTCGGGCCTAACGCGCGATTCACCCCTCCACTTT.

This sequence joins TRBV5-1 and TRBJ2-5; tentatively, D is TRBD1 (5 bases). The CDR3 is 15 amino acids. The germline V and J ends were trimmed by 3 bases and 4 bases, with 16 bases remaining between them. Germline lookup yields CDR1 SGHRS and CDR2 YFSETQ. As DNA, the CDR3 is TGCGCCAGCAGCTCGATGGGGCAGGGTCTAGAGACCCAGTACTTC. Translation gives CASSSMGQGLETQYF.

The chain recombines TRBV6-5 with TRBJ1-2; D not certain. The CDR3 length is 15 residues. Germline V gene data show CDR1 as MNHEY and CDR2 as SVGAGI. The V gene lost 2 bases and the J gene lost 4 bases, with 14 bases spanning the gap. In DNA form, the CDR3 reads TGTGCCAGCAGTTACCGAGCTGGGCAGATCTATGGCTACACCTTC. It encodes CASSYRAGQIYGYTF.

The J gene is TRBJ1-4, the V gene TRBV5-1, with D perhaps TRBD1 (5 bases). V was clipped by 0 bases and J by 4 bases, with 13 bases between them. CDR3 length equals 16 residues. Germline loops: CDR1 SGHRS, CDR2 YFSETQ. The CDR3 DNA reads TGCGCCAGCAGCTTGGCCTCAGGGATTAGTAATGAAAAACTGTTTTTT. It translates to CASSLASGISNEKLFF.

CDR3: CASSPLGRANTGELFF. CDR3 coding DNA: TGTGCCAGCTCACCTCTTGGCAGGGCGAACACCGGGGAGCTGTTTTTT. The chain carries TRBV18 and TRBJ2-2, with a possible D match to TRBD1 (5 bases). Germline V gene lookup returns CDR1 KGHSH and CDR2 LQKENI. CDR3 length equals 16 residues. With 3 bases removed from V and 0 bases from J, the gap between germline ends came to 11 bases.

The gene calls are TRBV3-1 (or the pseudogene TRBV3-2) and TRBJ2-7; 7 nucleotides match TRBD1. In germline, CDR1 is LGHDT, CDR2 YNNKEL (reference sequence). Trimming removed 1 base from V and 2 bases from J; junction bases left unmatched: 2. The CDR3 has 14 amino acids. CDR3 residues: CASSQGQGPYEQYF. CDR3 in DNA: TGTGCCAGCAGCCAAGGACAGGGACCCTACGAGCAGTACTTC.

The table lists this clone with a few counts. The rearrangement uses TRBV6-2 or TRBV6-3 and TRBJ1-1; tentatively, D is TRBD1 (5 bases). Germline CDR1 and CDR2: MNHEY and SVGEGT. The CDR3 has 13 amino acids. The ends were cut back, 5 bases at V and 4 bases at J, with 11 bases in the middle. The CDR3 nucleotides are TGTGCCAGCAGTCGCAGGGTGATCACTGAAGCTTTCTTT. It yields the protein CASSRRVITEAFF.

The chain employs TRBV30 and TRBJ2-2; 9 bases are a match to TRBD2. The CDR3 is made up of 15 amino acids. Germline CDR1 GTSNPN, CDR2 SVGIG (reference sequence). Unmatched junction bases numbered 10, after V lost 5 bases and J lost 6 bases. The CDR3 loop is CAWSWGGGGPGELFF. CDR3 sequence (DNA): TGTGCCTGGTCGTGGGGCGGGGGGGGCCCCGGGGAGCTGTTTTTT.

The chain uses TRBV7-6 and TRBJ1-1; 11 bases are shared with TRBD1. This CDR3 is built from 15 residues. Germline CDR1 reads SGHVS; CDR2 reads FNYEAQ. V was pared by 5 bases and J by 5 bases, with 7 bases of the junction left unmatched. CDR3 DNA sequence: TGTGCCAGCAGCGTCGGGACAGGGGGATGGACTGAAGCTTTCTTT. As protein: CASSVGTGGWTEAFF.

The chain has TRBV6-5 and TRBJ2-1; 8 nucleotides align to TRBD2. CDR1 and CDR2 (germline): MNHEY, SVGAGI. The ends lost 5 bases at V and 3 bases at J; junction bases unmatched: 6. There are 15 residues in the CDR3. CDR3 sequence (DNA): TGTGCCAGCAGTCTACGACTAGCGATCTACAATGAGCAGTTCTTC. Translated: CASSLRLAIYNEQFF.

Written as DNA, the CDR3 is TGTGCCAGCAGTAGAACAGGGGGCCGTCGTGGCTACACCTTC. This gives the protein CASSRTGGRRGYTF. The rearrangement links TRBV2 to TRBJ1-2; 9 bases line up with TRBD1. The ends lost 5 bases at V and 7 bases at J; junction bases unmatched: 8. Germline V lookup: CDR1 SNHLY, CDR2 FYNNEI. The CDR3 contains 14 residues.

V is TRBV3-1 (or the pseudogene TRBV3-2) and J is TRBJ1-2, with a weak D call TRBD1 (6 bases). The CDR3 sequence is 15 residues long. Deletions cut 0 bases from V and 1 base from J, with 9 bases between. Germline assignment: CDR1 LGHDT and CDR2 YNNKEL (reference sequence). The CDR3 sequence is CASSQETGHNYGYTF. CDR3 nucleotide sequence: TGTGCCAGCAGCCAAGAAACAGGGCATAACTATGGCTACACCTTC.

This clone occurred once. The chain uses TRBV19 and TRBJ1-5; D uncertain. V was pared by 6 bases and J by 4 bases, with 10 bases between. Per germline, CDR1 LNHDA and CDR2 SQIVND (reference sequence). The CDR3 loop spans 13 amino acids. The CDR3 loop is CASRGQRNQPQHF. The CDR3 bases are TGTGCCAGTAGGGGTCAAAGGAATCAGCCCCAGCATTTT.

The rearrangement links TRBV30 to TRBJ1-3; a possible D gene is TRBD1 (6 bases). The length of the CDR3 is 14 residues. Germline values: CDR1 GTSNPN, CDR2 SVGIG (reference sequence). Deletions cut 3 bases from V and 4 bases from J, with 13 bases between. This chain's CDR3 is CAWRLQGTGNTIYF. The CDR3 DNA reads as TGTGCCTGGAGGCTACAGGGAACAGGAAACACCATATATTTT.

The chain combines TRBV6-4 with TRBJ2-1, with a tentative D call TRBD1 (5 bases). The V and J ends lost 3 bases and 0 bases respectively, with 6 bases between them. Looked up from germline, CDR1 is MRHNA and CDR2 is SNTAGT. The CDR3 sequence is 14 residues long. CDR3 amino acids: CASSEQGSYNEQFF. CDR3 nucleotides: TGTGCCAGCAGTGAGCAGGGCTCCTACAATGAGCAGTTCTTC.